This TCR beta chain was recorded in a study of blood T cell repertoires in COVID-19. As for the study in general: Samples came from the United States, Italy and Spain, spanning acute and convalescent COVID-19. PBMCs, B-cell-depleted T cells, or T cells were the source of the cDNA or gDNA that made up the material.

Using immunoSEQ multiplex PCR, the repertoire was profiled, and TCRdb retains in-frame clones only, with some absent. The sample consists of 80,000 to 100,000 clones, about 90% of them appearing once. CDR1 is LNHDA, CDR2 SQIVND, per germline (reference sequence). V lost 3 bases and J 5 bases, leaving 13 bases between the germline ends. The CDR3 is 14 residues long. The chain links TRBV19 to TRBJ1-1; no firm D call. The sequencing sample was made of peripheral blood. This clonotype was sampled from a man aged 70 or older with acute or convalescent COVID-19. CDR3 nucleotide sequence: TGTGCCAGTAGTATGAGGGATCGGTGGACTGAAGCTTTCTTT. Translated: CASSMRDRWTEAFF.